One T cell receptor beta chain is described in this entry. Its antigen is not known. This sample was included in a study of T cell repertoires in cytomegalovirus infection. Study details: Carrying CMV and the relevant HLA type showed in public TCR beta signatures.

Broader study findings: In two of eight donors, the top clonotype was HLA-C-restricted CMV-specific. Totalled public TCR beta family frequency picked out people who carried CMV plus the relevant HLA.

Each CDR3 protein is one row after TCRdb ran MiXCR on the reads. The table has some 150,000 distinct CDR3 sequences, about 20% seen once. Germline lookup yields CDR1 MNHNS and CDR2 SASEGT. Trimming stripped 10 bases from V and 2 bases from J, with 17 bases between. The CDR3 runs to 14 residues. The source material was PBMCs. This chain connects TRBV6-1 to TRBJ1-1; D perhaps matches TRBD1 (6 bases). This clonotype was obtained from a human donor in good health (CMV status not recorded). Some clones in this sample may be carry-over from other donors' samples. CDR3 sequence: CANSLMTGNTEAFF. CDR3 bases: TGTGCCAACTCACTCATGACAGGCAACACTGAAGCTTTCTTT.